This T cell receptor beta chain was recorded in a study of T cells in Graves' hyperthyroidism and ophthalmopathy. Hyperthyroidism had been newly diagnosed in patients aged 18 to 65, and its duration was under 2 months. CDR1 and CDR2 (germline): MNHEY, SMNVEV (reference sequence). The ends were cut back, 6 bases at V and 4 bases at J, with 14 bases in the middle. The CDR3 has 14 amino acids. TCR beta CDR3 regions were amplified from RNA transcripts. First-round RT-PCR of the TCR CDR3 relied on the HTBI primer set. One entry per CDR3 protein, called by TCRdb with MiXCR from the multiplex PCR reads. The repertoire holds hundreds of thousands of distinct CDR3 sequences, with less than 20% as singletons.

This chain joins TRBV27 and TRBJ2-3; weak D call: TRBD1 (5 bases). The clonotype was recovered from a woman younger than 35 with Graves' hyperthyroidism. The sample taken for sequencing was blood. This CDR3 reads CASSVRGLSDTQYF. The CDR3, as DNA: TGTGCCAGCAGCGTAAGGGGCCTCTCAGATACGCAGTATTTT.